This TCR beta chain was observed in a study of identical twins' blood T cells. Study outcomes and limitations: Each donor's most abundant TCRbeta clonotypes shared more CDR3 sequences with her twin than unrelated donors.

The CDR3 loop spans 14 amino acids. With 3 bases removed from V and 5 bases from J, the gap between germline ends came to 14 bases. Germline CDR1 reads SGHRS; CDR2 reads YFSETQ. Reared together, all three twin pairs probably met the same infectious agents and vaccines. In TCRdb, the 5' RACE reads were re-called with MiXCR into one record per CDR3 protein. The sample has 400,000 or so distinct CDR3 sequences; under 30% are singletons. As concerns this clonotype: As yet, its antigen is unknown.

V and J are TRBV5-1 and TRBJ1-2; maybe TRBD1 (5 bases). The specimen sequenced was PBMCs. The TCR sequence derives from a woman aged 18 to 50 in good health. The CDR3 reads CASSSTGQGYGYTF. The CDR3 DNA follows: TGCGCCAGCAGCTCGACTGGACAAGGGTATGGCTACACCTTC. Filled out from reference TRBV5-1 and TRBJ1-2, the complete variable domain reads KAGVTQTPRYLIKTRGQQVTLSCSPISGHRSVSWYQQTPGQGLQFLFEYFSETQRNKGNFPGRFSGRQFSNSRSEMNVSTLELGDSALYLCASSSTGQGYGYTFGSGTRLTVV.